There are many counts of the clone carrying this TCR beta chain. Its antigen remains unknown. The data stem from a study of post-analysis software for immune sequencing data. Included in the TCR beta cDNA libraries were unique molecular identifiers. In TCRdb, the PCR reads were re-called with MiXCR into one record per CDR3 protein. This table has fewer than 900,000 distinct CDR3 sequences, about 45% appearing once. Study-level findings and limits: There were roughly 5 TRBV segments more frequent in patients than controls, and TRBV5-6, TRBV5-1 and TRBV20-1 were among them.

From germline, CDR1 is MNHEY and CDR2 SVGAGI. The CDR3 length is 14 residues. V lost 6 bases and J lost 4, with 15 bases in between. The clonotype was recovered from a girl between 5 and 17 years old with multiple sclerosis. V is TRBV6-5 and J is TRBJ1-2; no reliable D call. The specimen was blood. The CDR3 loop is CASSYTAGFYGYTF. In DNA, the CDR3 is TGTGCCAGCAGCTATACGGCCGGGTTCTATGGCTACACCTTC.